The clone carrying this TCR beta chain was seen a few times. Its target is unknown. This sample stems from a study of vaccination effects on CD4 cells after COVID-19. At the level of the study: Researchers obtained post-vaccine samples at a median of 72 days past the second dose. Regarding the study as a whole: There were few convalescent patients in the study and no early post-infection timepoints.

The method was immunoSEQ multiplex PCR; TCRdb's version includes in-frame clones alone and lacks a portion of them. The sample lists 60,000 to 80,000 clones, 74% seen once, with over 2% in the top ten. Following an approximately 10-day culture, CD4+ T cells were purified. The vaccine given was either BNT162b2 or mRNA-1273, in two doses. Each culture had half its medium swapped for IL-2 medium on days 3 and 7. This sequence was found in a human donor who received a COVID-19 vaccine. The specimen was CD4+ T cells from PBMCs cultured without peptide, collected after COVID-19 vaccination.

CDR3 region: CASSQGVDTQYF. The CDR3 bases are TGTGCCAGCAGCCAGGGTGTAGATACGCAGTATTTT. V gene TRBV5-5 combines with J gene TRBJ2-3; TRBD1 might be the D (5 bases). Trimming shortened V by 4 bases and J by 5 bases, and 8 bases separated the two germline ends. CDR1 and CDR2 (germline): SGHKS, YYEKEE (reference sequence). The CDR3 has 12 residues.